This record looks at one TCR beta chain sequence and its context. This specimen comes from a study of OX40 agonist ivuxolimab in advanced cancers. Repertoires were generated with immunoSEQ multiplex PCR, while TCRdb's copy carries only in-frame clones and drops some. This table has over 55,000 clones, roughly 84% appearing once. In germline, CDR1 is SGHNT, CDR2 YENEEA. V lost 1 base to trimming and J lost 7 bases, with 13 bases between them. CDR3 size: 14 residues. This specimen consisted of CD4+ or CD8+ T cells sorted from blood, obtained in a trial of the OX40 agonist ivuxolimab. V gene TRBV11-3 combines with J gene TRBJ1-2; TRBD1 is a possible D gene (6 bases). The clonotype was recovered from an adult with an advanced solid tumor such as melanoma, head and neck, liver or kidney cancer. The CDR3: CASSLVPGAGGYTF. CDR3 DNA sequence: TGTGCCAGCAGCTTAGTCCCGGGGGCTGGTGGCTACACCTTC.